Shown below are 6 T cell receptor beta chains from a single sample sequenced in a study of blood T cells in healthy people across ages. PCR was performed a second time for roughly 6 to 12 cycles using a sample-barcoded 5' primer and a J-beta primer mix. TCRdb re-derived calls from the 5' RACE reads in MiXCR, one entry per CDR3 protein. The sample holds about 1.6 million distinct CDR3 sequences, roughly a third seen once. Sequenced: blood. The receptor set was obtained from a woman aged 30 to 39 in good health.

The genes are TRBV7-2 and TRBJ1-2; D call uncertain. The CDR3 has 14 amino acids. CDR1 is SGHTA and CDR2 is FQGNSA in the germline V gene. V shed 2 bases and J shed 4 bases, with 11 bases lying between them. The CDR3 DNA sequence: TGTGCCAGCAGCTTAACATCGGACGTCTATGGCTACACCTTC. Translated, it gives CASSLTSDVYGYTF.

A remark on this clonotype: Since a much larger clone is just one base distant, this may be a read error. The chain is built from TRBV7-2 and TRBJ2-1; TRBD2 matches at 7 bases. The closer fit of TRBJ2-7 to the DNA end suggests the J call may be wrong. Germline CDR1 is SGHTA and CDR2 is FQGNSA. This CDR3 comprises 14 residues. CDR3 sequence (DNA): TGTGCCAGCAGGGGGGGGACTAACTACAATGAGCAGTACTTC. As protein: CASRGGTNYNEQYF.

This sequence joins TRBV27 and TRBJ2-3, with TRBD2 matching over 13 bases. The V and J ends lost 4 bases and 5 bases, in that order; junction bases with no gene match: 0. The CDR3 is made up of 14 amino acids. Germline V gene data show CDR1 as MNHEY and CDR2 as SMNVEV (reference sequence). CDR3 amino acids: CASSWTSGRDTQYF. In DNA, the CDR3 is TGTGCCAGCAGTTGGACTAGCGGGAGAGATACGCAGTATTTT.

The chain is built from TRBV20-1 and TRBJ2-4; 7 bases fit TRBD2. Per the germline V gene, CDR1 is DFQATT and CDR2 is SNEGSKA (reference sequence). This CDR3 has 14 residues. V trimming: 6 bases; J trimming: 7 bases; junction bases outside the gene matches: 12. This chain's CDR3 is CSAPMGGTRNIQYF. CDR3 nucleotides: TGCAGTGCCCCGATGGGGGGGACTCGGAACATTCAGTACTTC.

CDR3 bases: TGCGCCAGCAGCTTGAGAGGGCACTCGGGTGACGAGCAGTACTTC. Translation gives CASSLRGHSGDEQYF. V usage is TRBV5-1 and J usage is TRBJ2-7; possible D gene TRBD2, 5 bases. Trimming removed 1 base from V and 5 bases from J, with 16 bases in between. Germline assignment: CDR1 SGHRS and CDR2 YFSETQ. The length of the CDR3 is 15 residues.

This clonotype was detected a few times. J is TRBJ2-1 and V is TRBV4-1; 11 bases align to TRBD1. Germline V lookup: CDR1 MGHRA, CDR2 YSYEKL. V lost 4 bases and J lost 5; bases outside the gene matches: 16. The CDR3 extends over 19 amino acids. The CDR3 is CASSRGTGGLTLGDNEQFF. CDR3 coding DNA: TGCGCCAGCAGCCGAGGGACAGGGGGTTTAACCCTAGGGGACAATGAGCAGTTCTTC.